The sequence of this T cell receptor (beta chain) was determined in a study of shared clonotypes between healthy human individuals. Study at large: Three plates were used per donor for CD4 naive, three for CD4 memory, two for CD8 naive and one for CD8 memory.

Sorted-subset replicate PCR reactions contained approximately 190 ng DNA, corresponding to about 30,000 T cell genomes. Measured with immunoSEQ multiplex PCR; TCRdb has only the in-frame clones, and not every one. The table includes about 2.2 million clones, 93% detected once. Findings and limits, study-wide: Naive subsets, compared against memory subsets, generally had larger estimated richness values.

Naive CD8 cells lacked CD45RO, underwent positive selection for CCR7 and left out terminally differentiated effector memory CD45RA+ cells. Adult Caucasians living in Nashville, Tennessee made up all of the donors. Comment on this clone: The antigen is unknown.

The ends were cut back, 4 bases at V and 0 bases at J, with 7 bases in the middle. CDR1 MDHEN and CDR2 SYDVKM come from the germline V gene. The CDR3 has 13 amino acids. The rearrangement joins TRBV28 to TRBJ2-7; TRBD1 might be the D (5 bases). The receptor was isolated from a young man in good health. Some clones in this sample may be carry-over from other donors' samples. The sample taken for sequencing was naive CD8+ T cells from PBMCs. The CDR3 DNA sequence: TGTGCCAGCAGTTCAGGGTTCTCCTACGAGCAGTACTTC. Translation gives CASSSGFSYEQYF.